Presented here are 2 T cell receptor beta chains from one specimen sequenced in a study of technical replicates of blood from a few donors. Sequenced by immunoSEQ multiplex PCR; TCRdb stores in-frame clones only, minus some. The sample shows more than 75,000 clones, 85% to 95% of them seen only once. Sequencing input: T cells isolated from PBMCs. The receptors shown here come from a human donor in good health.

The rearrangement uses TRBV4-2 and TRBJ2-1; weak D call: TRBD1 (5 bases). Germline V gives CDR1 LGHNA, CDR2 YNFKEQ. The CDR3 covers 16 residues. Trimming took off 0 bases at V and 4 bases at J, with 13 bases between the two ends. CDR3: CASSQDPRVEYNEQFF. CDR3 nucleotide sequence: TGTGCCAGCAGCCAAGATCCCAGGGTCGAGTACAATGAGCAGTTCTTC.

The rearrangement uses TRBV28 and TRBJ2-7; 7 bases align to TRBD1. The germline CDR1 and CDR2 sequences are MDHEN and SYDVKM. With 8 bases clipped from V and 3 bases from J, the junction kept 7 bases outside the gene matches. This CDR3 has 13 amino acids. The CDR3 sequence is CASQKQGVYEQYF. The CDR3 nucleotides read TGTGCCAGCCAAAAGCAGGGGGTCTACGAGCAGTACTTC.